These 12 T cell receptor beta chains share one sample of origin, sequenced in a study of T cell responses to AZD1222 COVID-19 vaccine. TCRdb's copy holds only in-frame clones and misses some; the assay was immunoSEQ multiplex PCR. The top ten hold 7.5% of the sample, which has 75,000 to 100,000 clones, 85% to 90% seen once. This specimen was peripheral blood, taken on day 0 of AZD1222 vaccination. The receptor set was obtained from an adult in good health.

This clone was counted a single time. V is TRBV6-5 and J is TRBJ1-2; D is uncertain. CDR3 length: 15 amino acids. V was cut by 7 bases and J by 4 bases, with 19 bases left in between. The germline V gene encodes CDR1 MNHEY and CDR2 SVGAGI. CDR3 nucleotides: TGTGCCAGCATCCCCGGGTCGCCTTACGGCTATGGCTACACCTTC. Translated, it gives CASIPGSPYGYGYTF.

The rearrangement joins TRBV9 to TRBJ2-6, with TRBD1 matching over 10 bases. Trimming removed 3 bases from V and 4 bases from J; junction bases left unmatched: 7. This CDR3 is built from 17 residues. Germline V lookup: CDR1 SGDLS, CDR2 YYNGEE. DNA of the CDR3: TGTGCCAGCAGCGGACGGACAGGGGGTACAGGGGCCAACGTCCTGACTTTC. It is translated as CASSGRTGGTGANVLTF.

This chain uses TRBV4-3 with TRBJ1-2, with D perhaps matching TRBD1 (6 bases). Between the trimmed V and J ends, which lost 5 bases and 7 bases, there was a span of 20 bases. The germline CDR1 and CDR2 sequences are LGHNA and YSLEER. The CDR3 runs to 15 residues. The CDR3 DNA is TGCGCCAGCAGCGAAGGGGGAACAGGGTACCCTGGCTACACCTTC. Its translation: CASSEGGTGYPGYTF.

The chain carries TRBV28 and TRBJ1-5, with TRBD1 identical over 8 bases. The CDR3 runs 15 residues. Germline trimming cut 3 bases from V and 3 bases from J; bases unmatched to any gene: 4. Germline V gene lookup returns CDR1 MDHEN and CDR2 SYDVKM. The CDR3 protein is CASSFRDRTNQPQHF. The CDR3 coding sequence is TGTGCCAGCAGTTTTCGGGACAGGACCAATCAGCCCCAGCATTTT.

The rearrangement links TRBV20-1 to TRBJ2-1; no clear D gene. The CDR3 contains 11 residues. Germline V gene lookup returns CDR1 DFQATT and CDR2 SNEGSKA (reference sequence). The CDR3 sequence is CSHQLRYEQFF. The CDR3 DNA follows: TGCTCACACCAGCTCCGGTATGAGCAGTTCTTC.

This clone was recorded only once. CDR3 region: CASSLAMNTEAFF. The CDR3 DNA is TGTGCCAGCAGCCTCGCTATGAACACTGAAGCTTTCTTT. J is TRBJ1-1 and V is TRBV6-6; no clear D. Germline CDR1 reads MNHNY; CDR2 reads SVGAGI (reference sequence). V lost 6 bases to trimming and J lost 0 bases, with 8 bases between them. There are 13 residues in the CDR3.

The chain carries TRBV5-1 and TRBJ1-5, with TRBD1 as a possible D gene (5 bases). V lost 0 bases and J 5 bases, leaving 12 bases between the germline ends. The CDR3 contains 15 residues. In germline, CDR1 is SGHRS, CDR2 YFSETQ. Written as DNA, the CDR3 is TGCGCCAGCAGCTTGGAAGGTCGGGGGGATCAGCCCCAGCATTTT. Translating it yields CASSLEGRGDQPQHF.

V gene TRBV5-4 combines with J gene TRBJ1-6; the match to TRBD1 covers 7 bases. Germline CDR1 is SGHNT and CDR2 is YYREEE (reference sequence). After removal of 4 bases from V and 4 bases from J, the junction contained 5 bases not matched to a gene. The CDR3 extends over 15 amino acids. CDR3: CASSRGQAYNSPLHF. CDR3 coding DNA: TGTGCCAGCAGCCGCGGACAGGCTTATAATTCACCCCTCCACTTT.

The chain is built from TRBV24-1 and TRBJ2-7; D gene uncertain. This CDR3 is 13 amino acids long. V lost 5 bases and J lost 2, with 9 bases in between. Germline V CDR1 and CDR2: KGHDR, SFDVKD. The CDR3 DNA reads as TGTGCCACCAGTGGGGCCGACGCCTACGAGCAGTACTTC. This gives the protein CATSGADAYEQYF.

The chain links TRBV7-3 to TRBJ1-2; maybe TRBD1 (5 bases). The ends were cut back, 5 bases at V and 6 bases at J, with 10 bases in the middle. The CDR3 spans 12 residues. From germline, CDR1 is SGHTA and CDR2 FQGTGA. CDR3 residues: CASSGALNGYTF. CDR3 nucleotides: TGTGCCAGCAGCGGGGCGCTAAATGGCTACACCTTC.

The V and J genes are TRBV5-5 and TRBJ2-7; unclear D gene. CDR1 is SGHKS, CDR2 YYEKEE, per germline (reference sequence). The CDR3 has 14 amino acids. Trimming stripped 0 bases from V and 2 bases from J, with 9 bases between. The DNA for the CDR3 is TGTGCCAGCAGCTTGGACGGCAGAACCTACGAGCAGTACTTC. This translates into CASSLDGRTYEQYF.

The J gene is TRBJ2-7, the V gene TRBV19; weak D call: TRBD2 (6 bases). The CDR3 contains 13 residues. V was shortened by 5 bases and J by 6 bases, with 14 bases between the two germline ends. Germline assignment: CDR1 LNHDA and CDR2 SQIVND (reference sequence). The CDR3 protein is CASSVLLGGEQYF. The CDR3 DNA sequence: TGTGCCAGTAGTGTCTTGTTGGGGGGCGAGCAGTACTTC.